This T cell receptor beta chain comes out of a study of technical replicates of blood from a handful of donors. Produced via immunoSEQ multiplex PCR; TCRdb's table is partial and in-frame only. The data show more than 55,000 clones, with approximately 90% seen just once and 4.7% held by the top ten. The CDR3 has 16 residues. The chain links TRBV21-1 to TRBJ1-3. TRBV21-1 is flagged as a pseudogene. The TCR originated in a human donor in good health. Some clones in this sample may be carry-over from other donors' samples. Sequenced material: PBMCs. CDR3 DNA sequence: TGTGCCAGCAGCACCAACCGACTTAGCTCTGGAAACACCATATATTTT. Protein product: CASSTNRLSSGNTIYF.